Given below is one T cell receptor beta chain in context. What it binds is unknown. This sample is part of a study of OX40 agonist ivuxolimab in advanced cancers. Study-level background: At 0.01 to 10 mg/kg, ivuxolimab was administered intravenously to patients every 2 weeks. Males comprised roughly four fifths of the group, whose mean age was about 60 years (range roughly 20 to 85). Patients with prior anti-PD-1, anti-PD-L1 or anti-CTLA-4 therapy were eligible; 35% to 45% had some. Notes on the study in general: Among the lowest peripheral clonal expansion occurred in 0.1-3.0 mg/kg partial responders.

The germline V gene has CDR1 SGHDN and CDR2 FVKESK. Trimming pared 1 base from V and 3 bases from J, leaving 6 bases between. The CDR3 totals 13 residues. Assay: immunoSEQ multiplex PCR; the TCRdb copy retains only in-frame clones and omits some. The sample carries 65,000 to 75,000 clones, around 85% recorded once. This specimen consisted of CD4+ or CD8+ T cells sorted from blood, obtained in a trial of the OX40 agonist ivuxolimab. This clonotype was obtained from an adult with an advanced solid tumor such as melanoma, head and neck, liver or kidney cancer. V usage is TRBV14 and J usage is TRBJ1-2; D call uncertain. The CDR3 spells CASSQARDYGYTF. The CDR3 DNA is TGTGCCAGCAGCCAAGCTAGGGACTATGGCTACACCTTC.